In its sample, the clone carrying this TCR beta chain was seen once. The assay was immunoSEQ multiplex PCR, and TCRdb's table has in-frame clones only and misses some. The sample contains approximately 150,000 clones, around 87% of which appear only once. Trimming removed 2 bases from V and 5 bases from J, with 10 bases in between. The germline V gene encodes CDR1 SGHRS and CDR2 YFSETQ. This CDR3 contains 13 residues. This sample is drawn from a study of T cell responses to AZD1222 COVID-19 vaccine. The sequencing used peripheral blood, collected on day 0 of AZD1222 vaccination. The TCR comes from an adult in good health. The chain couples TRBV5-1 to TRBJ2-5; no reliable D call. CDR3 in amino acids: CASSLLVGETQYF. CDR3 DNA: TGCGCCAGCAGCTTACTTGTCGGGGAGACCCAGTACTTC.